This TCR beta chain was recorded in a study of beta chain features in type 1 diabetes. Across the whole study: Healthy donors and patients showed comparable age, gender and cell yields.

The CDR3 sequence is 16 residues long. The trim removed 1 base at V and 3 bases at J, leaving 9 bases unmatched. Germline CDR1 is SGHAT and CDR2 is FQDESV (reference sequence). This clone occurred a few times. Its antigen is still unknown. Study-wide points: A closer apparent resemblance between naive, central memory and Treg TCRB repertoires was seen in patients than in healthy donors. Over-representation of high TCR-expressing cells was a possible consequence of cDNA sequencing.

Every bit of the isolated RNA underwent reverse transcription, so sequencing read expressed TCRB transcripts. It was found that naive, central memory and regulatory T cell samples averaged approximately 3.6 million reads. Generated by immunoSEQ multiplex PCR, the TCRdb table keeps only in-frame clones and is missing some. This table has a few hundred thousand clones, around 19% appearing once. V usage is TRBV11-1 and J usage is TRBJ2-7; 7 nucleotides line up with TRBD2. Specimen: naive CD4+ T cells from blood. The clonotype comes from a woman younger than 30 in good health. The CDR3 loop is CASSLGGSGIVYEQYF. The CDR3 DNA sequence: TGTGCCAGCAGCTTAGGGGGGAGCGGGATCGTCTACGAGCAGTACTTC.